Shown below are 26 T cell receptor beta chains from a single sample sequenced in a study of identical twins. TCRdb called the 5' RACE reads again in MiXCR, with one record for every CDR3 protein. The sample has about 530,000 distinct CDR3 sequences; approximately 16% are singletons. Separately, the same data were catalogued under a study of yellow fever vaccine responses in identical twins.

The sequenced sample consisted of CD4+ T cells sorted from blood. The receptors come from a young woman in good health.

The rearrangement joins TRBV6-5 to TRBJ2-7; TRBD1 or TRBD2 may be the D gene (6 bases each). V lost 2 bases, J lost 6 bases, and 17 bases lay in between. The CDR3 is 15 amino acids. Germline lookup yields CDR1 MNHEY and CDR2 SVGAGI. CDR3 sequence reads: CASSYTTLGGSEQYV. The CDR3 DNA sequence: TGTGCCAGCAGTTACACCACCTTGGGGGGCAGCGAGCAGTACGTC.

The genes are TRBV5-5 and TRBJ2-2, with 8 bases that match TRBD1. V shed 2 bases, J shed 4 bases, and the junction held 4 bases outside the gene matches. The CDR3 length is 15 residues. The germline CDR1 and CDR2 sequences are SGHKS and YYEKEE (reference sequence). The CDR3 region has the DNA TGTGCCAGCAGCTTCCAGGGGGCCGTCACCGGGGAGCTGTTTTTT. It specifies CASSFQGAVTGELFF.

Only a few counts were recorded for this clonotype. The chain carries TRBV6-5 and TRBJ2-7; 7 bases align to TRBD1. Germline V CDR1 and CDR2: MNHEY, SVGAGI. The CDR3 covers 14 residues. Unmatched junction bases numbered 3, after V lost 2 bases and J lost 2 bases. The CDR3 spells CASSYRDRTYEQYV. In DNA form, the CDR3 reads TGTGCCAGCAGTTACAGGGACAGAACCTACGAGCAGTACGTC.

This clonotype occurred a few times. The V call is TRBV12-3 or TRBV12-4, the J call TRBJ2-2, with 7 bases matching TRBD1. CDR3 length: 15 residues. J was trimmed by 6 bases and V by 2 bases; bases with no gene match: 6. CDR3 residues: CASSLRQGSAGELFF. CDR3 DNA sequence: TGTGCCAGCAGTTTACGACAGGGTAGTGCCGGGGAGCTGTTTTTT.

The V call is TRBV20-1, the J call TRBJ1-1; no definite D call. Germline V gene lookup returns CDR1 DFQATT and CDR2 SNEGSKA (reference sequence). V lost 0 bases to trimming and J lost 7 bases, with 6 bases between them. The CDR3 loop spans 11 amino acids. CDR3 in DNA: TGCAGTGCTAGAGACGCGCATGAAGCTTTCTTT. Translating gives CSARDAHEAFF.

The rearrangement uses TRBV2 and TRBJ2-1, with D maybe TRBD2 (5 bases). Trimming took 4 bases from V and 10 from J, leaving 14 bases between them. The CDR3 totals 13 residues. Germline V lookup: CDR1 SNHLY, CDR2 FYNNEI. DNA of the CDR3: TGTGCCAGCAGTGCGGTCGCGGGCAGGGAGCAGTTCTTC. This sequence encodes CASSAVAGREQFF.

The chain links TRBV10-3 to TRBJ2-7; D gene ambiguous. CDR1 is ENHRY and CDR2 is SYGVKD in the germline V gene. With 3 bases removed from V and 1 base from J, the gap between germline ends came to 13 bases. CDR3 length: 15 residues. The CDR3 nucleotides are TGTGCCATCAGTGAAAGTGGGATCCCTTCCTACGAGCAGTACTTC. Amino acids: CAISESGIPSYEQYF.

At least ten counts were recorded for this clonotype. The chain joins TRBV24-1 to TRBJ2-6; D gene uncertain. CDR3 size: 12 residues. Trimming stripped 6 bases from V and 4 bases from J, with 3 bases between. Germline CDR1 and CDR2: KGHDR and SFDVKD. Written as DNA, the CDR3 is TGTGCCACCAGTTCCGGGGCCAACGTCCTGACTTTC. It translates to CATSSGANVLTF.

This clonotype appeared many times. The DNA for the CDR3 is TGTGCCAGCAGCAAAGGGTTACAGGGAAAGGCCGGGGAGCTGTTTTTT. This sequence encodes CASSKGLQGKAGELFF. The chain has TRBV3-1 and TRBJ2-2, with D tentatively TRBD1 (6 bases). Trimming shortened V by 5 bases and J by 6 bases, and 19 bases separated the two germline ends. The V gene's germline CDR1 is LGHDT and CDR2 YNNKEL (reference sequence). The CDR3 extends over 16 amino acids.

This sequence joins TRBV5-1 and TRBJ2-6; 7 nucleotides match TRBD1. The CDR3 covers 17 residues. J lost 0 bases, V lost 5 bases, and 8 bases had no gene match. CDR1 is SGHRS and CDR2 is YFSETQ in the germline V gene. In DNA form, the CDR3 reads TGCGCCAGCAGTATGACAGGGCCGAACTCTGGGGCCAACGTCCTGACTTTC. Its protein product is CASSMTGPNSGANVLTF.

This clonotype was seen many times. The CDR3 protein is CSARDTAGRNSPLHF. The CDR3 DNA is TGCAGTGCTAGGGACACGGCCGGAAGGAATTCACCCCTCCACTTT. The V gene is TRBV20-1, the J gene TRBJ1-6; maybe TRBD1 (5 bases). Germline V gives CDR1 DFQATT, CDR2 SNEGSKA (reference sequence). The CDR3 has 15 residues. Trimming removed 3 bases at V and 7 bases at J, with 16 bases between.

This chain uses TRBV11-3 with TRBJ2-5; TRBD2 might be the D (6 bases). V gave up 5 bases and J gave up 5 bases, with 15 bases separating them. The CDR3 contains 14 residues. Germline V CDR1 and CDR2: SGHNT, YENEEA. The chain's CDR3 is CASSPGLLGETQYF. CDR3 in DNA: TGTGCCAGCAGCCCGGGACTGTTAGGGGAGACCCAGTACTTC.

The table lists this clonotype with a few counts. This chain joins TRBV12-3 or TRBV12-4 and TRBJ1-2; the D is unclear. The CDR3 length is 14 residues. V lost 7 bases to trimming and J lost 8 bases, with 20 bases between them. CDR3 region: CASTSWTNRLGYTF. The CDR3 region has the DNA TGTGCCAGCACCTCTTGGACCAACCGCCTGGGCTACACCTTC.

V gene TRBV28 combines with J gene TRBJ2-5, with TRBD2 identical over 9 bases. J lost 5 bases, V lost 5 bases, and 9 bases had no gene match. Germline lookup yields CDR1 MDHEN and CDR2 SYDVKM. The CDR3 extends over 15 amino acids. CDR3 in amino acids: CASSVPGTSIETQYF. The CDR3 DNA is TGTGCCAGCAGTGTTCCCGGGACTAGCATTGAGACCCAGTACTTC.

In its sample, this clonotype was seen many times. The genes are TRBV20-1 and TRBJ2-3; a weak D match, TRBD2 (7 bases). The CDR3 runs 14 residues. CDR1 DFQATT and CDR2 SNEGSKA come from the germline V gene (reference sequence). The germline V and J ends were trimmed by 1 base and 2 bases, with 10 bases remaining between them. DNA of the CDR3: TGCAGTGCTAGAGTGGGGGGGGCCACAGATACGCAGTATTTT. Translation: CSARVGGATDTQYF.

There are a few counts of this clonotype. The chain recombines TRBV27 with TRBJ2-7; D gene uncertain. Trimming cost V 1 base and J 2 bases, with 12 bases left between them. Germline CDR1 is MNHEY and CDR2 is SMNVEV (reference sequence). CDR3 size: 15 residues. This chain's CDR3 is CASSLLIANTYEQYF. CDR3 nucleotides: TGTGCCAGCAGTTTATTGATCGCAAATACCTACGAGCAGTACTTC.

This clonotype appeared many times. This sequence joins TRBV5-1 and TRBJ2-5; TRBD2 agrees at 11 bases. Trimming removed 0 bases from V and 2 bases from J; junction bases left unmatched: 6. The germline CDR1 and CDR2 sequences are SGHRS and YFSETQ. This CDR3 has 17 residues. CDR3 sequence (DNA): TGCGCCAGCAGCTTGGGTCCTAGCGGGAGGCAACAAGAGACCCAGTACTTC. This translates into CASSLGPSGRQQETQYF. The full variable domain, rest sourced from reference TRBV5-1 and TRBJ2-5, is KAGVTQTPRYLIKTRGQQVTLSCSPISGHRSVSWYQQTPGQGLQFLFEYFSETQRNKGNFPGRFSGRQFSNSRSEMNVSTLELGDSALYLCASSLGPSGRQQETQYFGPGTRLLVL.

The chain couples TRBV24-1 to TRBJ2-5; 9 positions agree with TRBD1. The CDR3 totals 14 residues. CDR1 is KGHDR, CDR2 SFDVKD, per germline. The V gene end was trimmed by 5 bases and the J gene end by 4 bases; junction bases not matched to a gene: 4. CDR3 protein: CATSATGGGETQYF. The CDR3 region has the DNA TGTGCCACCAGTGCCACAGGGGGCGGAGAGACCCAGTACTTC.

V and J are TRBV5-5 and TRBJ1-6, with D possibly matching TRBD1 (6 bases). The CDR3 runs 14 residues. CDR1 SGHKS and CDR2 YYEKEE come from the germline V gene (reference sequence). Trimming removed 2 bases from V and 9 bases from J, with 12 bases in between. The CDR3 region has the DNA TGTGCCAGCAGCTTCCTGACAGGTTCTTCACCCCTCCACTTT. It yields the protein CASSFLTGSSPLHF.

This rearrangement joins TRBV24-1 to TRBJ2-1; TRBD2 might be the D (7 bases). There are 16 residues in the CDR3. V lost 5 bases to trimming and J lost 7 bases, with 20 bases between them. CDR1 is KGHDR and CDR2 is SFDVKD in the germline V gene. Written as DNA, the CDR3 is TGTGCCACCAGTGCCCTAGGGGGAGGGAAGCGGAATGAGCAGTTCTTC. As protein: CATSALGGGKRNEQFF.

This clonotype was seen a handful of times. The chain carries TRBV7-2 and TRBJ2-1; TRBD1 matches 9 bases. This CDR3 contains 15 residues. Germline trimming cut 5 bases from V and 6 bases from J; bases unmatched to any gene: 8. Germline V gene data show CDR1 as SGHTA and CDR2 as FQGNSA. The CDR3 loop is CASSPPGQGRNEQFF. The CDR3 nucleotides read TGTGCCAGCAGCCCACCGGGACAGGGCCGCAATGAGCAGTTCTTC.

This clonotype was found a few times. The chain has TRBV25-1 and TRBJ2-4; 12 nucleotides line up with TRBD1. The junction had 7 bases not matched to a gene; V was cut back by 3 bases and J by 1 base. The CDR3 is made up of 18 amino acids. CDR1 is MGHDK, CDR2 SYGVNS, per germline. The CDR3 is CASSEGQGATFAKNIQYF. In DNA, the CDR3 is TGTGCCAGCAGTGAGGGACAGGGGGCGACCTTCGCCAAAAACATTCAGTACTTC. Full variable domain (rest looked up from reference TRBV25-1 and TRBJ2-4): EADIYQTPRYLVIGTGKKITLECSQTMGHDKMYWYQQDPGMELHLIHYSYGVNSTEKGDLSSESTVSRIRTEHFPLTLESARPSHTSQYLCASSEGQGATFAKNIQYFGAGTRLSVL.

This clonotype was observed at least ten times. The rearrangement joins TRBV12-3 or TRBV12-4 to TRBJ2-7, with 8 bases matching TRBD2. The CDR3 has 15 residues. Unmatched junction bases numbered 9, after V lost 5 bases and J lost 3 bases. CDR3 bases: TGTGCCAGCAGTCCCGTCTCGACTAGCGTCTACGAGCAGTACTTC. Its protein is CASSPVSTSVYEQYF.

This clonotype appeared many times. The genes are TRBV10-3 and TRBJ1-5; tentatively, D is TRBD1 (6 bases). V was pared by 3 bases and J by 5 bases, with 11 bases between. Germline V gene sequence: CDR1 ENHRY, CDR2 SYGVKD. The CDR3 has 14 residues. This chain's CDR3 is CAISDGRGDQPQHF. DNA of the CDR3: TGTGCCATCAGTGATGGTAGGGGGGATCAGCCCCAGCATTTT.

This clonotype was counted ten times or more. The CDR3 nucleotides are TGCGCCAGCAGCTTGGTACAGGGCGGTGCCGGGGAGCTGTTTTTT. It is translated as CASSLVQGGAGELFF. This chain uses TRBV5-1 with TRBJ2-2; D is possibly TRBD1 (6 bases). CDR1 and CDR2 (germline): SGHRS, YFSETQ. CDR3 length: 15 amino acids. V shed 0 bases and J shed 6 bases, with 12 bases lying between them.

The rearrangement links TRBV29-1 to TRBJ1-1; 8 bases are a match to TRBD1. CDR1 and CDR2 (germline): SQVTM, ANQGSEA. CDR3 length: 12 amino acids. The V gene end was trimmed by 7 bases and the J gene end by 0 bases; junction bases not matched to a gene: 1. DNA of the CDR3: TGCAGCGGGGGACAGGTGAACACTGAAGCTTTCTTT. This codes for CSGGQVNTEAFF.